This T cell receptor (beta chain) was sequenced during a study of T cell changes during pregnancy in multiple sclerosis. Only in-frame clones appear in the TCRdb table, and some are missing; sequencing was by immunoSEQ multiplex PCR. The table shows roughly 25,000 clones, with about nine tenths occurring only once. This clone is classed as medium-sized. The CDR3 is 11 amino acids. V shed 9 bases and J shed 7 bases, with 12 bases lying between them. Looked up from germline, CDR1 is MNHEY and CDR2 is SMNVEV (reference sequence). The rearrangement uses TRBV27 and TRBJ1-2; TRBD1 is a possible D gene (6 bases). The source was CD8+ T cells from peripheral blood mononuclear cells, collected in the first trimester of pregnancy. The TCR was taken from a female donor in good health, enrolled as a control in a pregnancy study. CDR3 DNA: TGTGCCAGTCGTCAGGGGAGTGGCTACACCTTC. Translation gives CASRQGSGYTF.